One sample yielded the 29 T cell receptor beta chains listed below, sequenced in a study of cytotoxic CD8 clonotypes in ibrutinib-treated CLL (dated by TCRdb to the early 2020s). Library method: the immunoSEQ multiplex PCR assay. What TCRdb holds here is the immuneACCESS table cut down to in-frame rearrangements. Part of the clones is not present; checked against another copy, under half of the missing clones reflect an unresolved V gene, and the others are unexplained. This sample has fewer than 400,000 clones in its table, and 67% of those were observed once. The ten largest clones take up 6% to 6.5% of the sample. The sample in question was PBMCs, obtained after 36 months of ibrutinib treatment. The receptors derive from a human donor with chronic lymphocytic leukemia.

The CDR3 loop is CASSSTDMRDTEAFF. The DNA of the CDR3 is TGTGCCAGCAGCTCCACTGATATGCGGGACACTGAAGCTTTCTTT. The V and J genes are TRBV11-3 and TRBJ1-1; no clear D gene. CDR1 and CDR2 from the germline V gene are SGHNT and YENEEA. V lost 4 bases and J lost 3, with 15 bases in between. This CDR3 is 15 amino acids long.

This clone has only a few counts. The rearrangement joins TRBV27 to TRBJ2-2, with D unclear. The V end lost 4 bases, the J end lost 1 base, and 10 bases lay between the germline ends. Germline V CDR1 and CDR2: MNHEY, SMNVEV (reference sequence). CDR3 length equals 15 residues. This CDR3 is CASSYFAENTGELFF. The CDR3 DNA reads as TGTGCCAGCAGTTACTTCGCGGAGAACACCGGGGAGCTGTTTTTT.

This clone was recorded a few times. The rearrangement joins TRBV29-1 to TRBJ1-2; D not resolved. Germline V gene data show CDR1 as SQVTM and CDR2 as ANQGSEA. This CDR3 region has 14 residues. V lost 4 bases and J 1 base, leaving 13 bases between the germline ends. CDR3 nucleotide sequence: TGCAGCGTTGGACGGAATGAAATTAACTATGGCTACACCTTC. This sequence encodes CSVGRNEINYGYTF.

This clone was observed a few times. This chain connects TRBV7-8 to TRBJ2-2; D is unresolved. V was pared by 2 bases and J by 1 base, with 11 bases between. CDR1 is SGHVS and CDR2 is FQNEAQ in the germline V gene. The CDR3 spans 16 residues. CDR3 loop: CASSLRPKMNTGELFF. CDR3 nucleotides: TGTGCCAGCAGCTTAAGGCCAAAGATGAACACCGGGGAGCTGTTTTTT.

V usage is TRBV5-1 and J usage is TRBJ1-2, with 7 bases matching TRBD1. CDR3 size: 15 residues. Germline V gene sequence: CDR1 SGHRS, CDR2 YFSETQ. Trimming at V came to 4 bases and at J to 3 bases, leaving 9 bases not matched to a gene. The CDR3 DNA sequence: TGCGCCAGCAGCCTGACAGGGACTCGAGACTATGGCTACACCTTC. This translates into CASSLTGTRDYGYTF. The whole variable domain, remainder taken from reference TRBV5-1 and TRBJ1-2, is KAGVTQTPRYLIKTRGQQVTLSCSPISGHRSVSWYQQTPGQGLQFLFEYFSETQRNKGNFPGRFSGRQFSNSRSEMNVSTLELGDSALYLCASSLTGTRDYGYTFGSGTRLTVV.

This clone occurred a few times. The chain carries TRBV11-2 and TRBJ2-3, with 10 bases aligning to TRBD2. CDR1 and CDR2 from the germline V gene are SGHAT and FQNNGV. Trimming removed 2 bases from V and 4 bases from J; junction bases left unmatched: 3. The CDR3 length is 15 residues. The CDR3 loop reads CASSLSGGVADTQYF. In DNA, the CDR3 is TGTGCCAGCAGCTTAAGCGGGGGGGTTGCAGATACGCAGTATTTT.

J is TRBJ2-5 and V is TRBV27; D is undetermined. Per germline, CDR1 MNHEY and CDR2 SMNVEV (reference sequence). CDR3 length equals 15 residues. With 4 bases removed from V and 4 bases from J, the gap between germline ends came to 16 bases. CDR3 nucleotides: TGTGCCAGCAGTTCCCGAGTGGGGTTTCCAGAGACCCAGTACTTC. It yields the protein CASSSRVGFPETQYF.

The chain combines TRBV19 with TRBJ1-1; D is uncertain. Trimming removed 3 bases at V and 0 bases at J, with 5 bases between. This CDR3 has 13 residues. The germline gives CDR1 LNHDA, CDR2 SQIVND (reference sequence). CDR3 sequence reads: CASSIQVNTEAFF. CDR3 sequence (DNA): TGTGCCAGTAGTATCCAAGTGAACACTGAAGCTTTCTTT.

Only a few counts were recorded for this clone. The CDR3 is CASSLAGDEQFF. CDR3 coding DNA: TGTGCCAGCAGTCTAGCGGGGGATGAGCAGTTCTTC. The V gene is TRBV6-5, the J gene TRBJ2-1, with 10 bases matching TRBD2. J gave up 8 bases and V 5 bases, and 0 bases lay outside the gene matches. The germline V gene has CDR1 MNHEY and CDR2 SVGAGI. The CDR3 length is 12 residues.

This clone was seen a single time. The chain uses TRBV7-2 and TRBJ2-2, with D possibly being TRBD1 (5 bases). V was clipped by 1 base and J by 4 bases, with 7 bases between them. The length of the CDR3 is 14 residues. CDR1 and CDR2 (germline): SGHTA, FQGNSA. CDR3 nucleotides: TGTGCCAGCAGCTTAGGGGGCGGCACCGGGGAGCTGTTTTTT. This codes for CASSLGGGTGELFF.

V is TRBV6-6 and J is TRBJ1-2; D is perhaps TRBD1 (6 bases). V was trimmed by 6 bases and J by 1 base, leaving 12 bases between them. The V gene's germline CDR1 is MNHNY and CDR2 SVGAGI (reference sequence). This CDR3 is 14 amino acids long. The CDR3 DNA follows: TGTGCCAGCAGGACTCAGGGGTTTAACTATGGCTACACCTTC. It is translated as CASRTQGFNYGYTF.

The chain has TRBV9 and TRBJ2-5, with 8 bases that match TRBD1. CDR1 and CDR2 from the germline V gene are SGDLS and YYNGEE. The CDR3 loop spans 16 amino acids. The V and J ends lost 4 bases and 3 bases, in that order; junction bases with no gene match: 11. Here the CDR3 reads CASSPLGAGGEETQYF. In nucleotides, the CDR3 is TGTGCCAGCAGCCCCCTTGGGGCAGGGGGCGAAGAGACCCAGTACTTC.

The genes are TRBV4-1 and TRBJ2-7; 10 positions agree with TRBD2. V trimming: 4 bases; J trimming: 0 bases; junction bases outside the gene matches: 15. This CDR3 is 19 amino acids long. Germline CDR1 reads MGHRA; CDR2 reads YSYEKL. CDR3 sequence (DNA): TGCGCCAGCAGCCCTAGGACGGCAGCGGGGGGGCCCCGCTCCTACGAGCAGTACTTC. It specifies CASSPRTAAGGPRSYEQYF.

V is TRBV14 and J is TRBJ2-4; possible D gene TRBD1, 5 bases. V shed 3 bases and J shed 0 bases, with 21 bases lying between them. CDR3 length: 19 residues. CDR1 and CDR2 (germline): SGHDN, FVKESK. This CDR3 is CASSQRTLLPSTAKNIQYF. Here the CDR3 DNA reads TGTGCCAGCAGCCAGAGGACACTTCTTCCTTCTACAGCCAAAAACATTCAGTACTTC.

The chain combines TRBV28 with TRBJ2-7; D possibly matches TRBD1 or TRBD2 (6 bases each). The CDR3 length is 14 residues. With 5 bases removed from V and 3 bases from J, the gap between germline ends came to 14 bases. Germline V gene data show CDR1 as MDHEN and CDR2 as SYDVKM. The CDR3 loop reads CASSHGGTNYEQYF. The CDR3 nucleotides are TGTGCCAGCAGTCACGGCGGGACAAACTACGAGCAGTACTTC.

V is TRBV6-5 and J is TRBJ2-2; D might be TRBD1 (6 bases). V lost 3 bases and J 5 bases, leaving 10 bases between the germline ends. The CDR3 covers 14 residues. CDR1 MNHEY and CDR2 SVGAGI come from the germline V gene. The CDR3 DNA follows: TGTGCCAGCAGTTATCCAACAGGGACCGGGGAGCTGTTTTTT. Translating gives CASSYPTGTGELFF.

This chain's CDR3 is CASSPTSGGSYEQYF. The CDR3 DNA reads as TGTGCCAGCAGCCCGACTAGCGGGGGGTCCTACGAGCAGTACTTC. The V call is TRBV7-6, the J call TRBJ2-7; the match to TRBD2 covers 13 bases. V dropped 5 bases and J dropped 1; count of bases not matched to a gene: 2. There are 15 residues in the CDR3. The germline V gene has CDR1 SGHVS and CDR2 FNYEAQ.

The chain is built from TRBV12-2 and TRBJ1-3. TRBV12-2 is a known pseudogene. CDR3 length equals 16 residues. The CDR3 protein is CASRLERAGSGNTIYF. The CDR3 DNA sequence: TGTGCAAGTCGCTTAGAAAGGGCCGGCTCTGGAAACACCATATATTTT.

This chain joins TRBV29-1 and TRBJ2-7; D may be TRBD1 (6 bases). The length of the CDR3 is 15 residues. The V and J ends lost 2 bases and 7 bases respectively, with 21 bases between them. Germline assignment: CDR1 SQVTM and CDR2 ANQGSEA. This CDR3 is CSVELVGDTSPEQYF. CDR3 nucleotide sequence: TGCAGCGTTGAATTGGTAGGGGACACCTCCCCGGAGCAGTACTTC.

The CDR3, as DNA: TGCGCCAGCAGCTTGGACGGCAGGGGATATTTAGAGACCCAGTACTTC. This translates into CASSLDGRGYLETQYF. The rearrangement uses TRBV5-1 and TRBJ2-5; maybe TRBD1 (6 bases). Germline assignment: CDR1 SGHRS and CDR2 YFSETQ. V was shortened by 0 bases and J by 4 bases, with 16 bases between the two germline ends. The CDR3 spans 16 residues.

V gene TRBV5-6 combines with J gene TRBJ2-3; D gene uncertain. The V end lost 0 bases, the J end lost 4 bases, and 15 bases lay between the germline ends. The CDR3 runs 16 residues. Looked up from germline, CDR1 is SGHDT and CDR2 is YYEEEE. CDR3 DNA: TGTGCCAGCAGCTTGGACCGTAGCCAATTCGCAGATACGCAGTATTTT. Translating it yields CASSLDRSQFADTQYF.

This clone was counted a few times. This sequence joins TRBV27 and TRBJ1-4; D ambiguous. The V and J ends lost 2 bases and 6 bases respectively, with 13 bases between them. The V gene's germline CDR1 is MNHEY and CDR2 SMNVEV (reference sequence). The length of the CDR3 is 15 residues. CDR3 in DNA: TGTGCCAGCAGTTTACAACAAGCACCGTATGAAAAACTGTTTTTT. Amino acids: CASSLQQAPYEKLFF.

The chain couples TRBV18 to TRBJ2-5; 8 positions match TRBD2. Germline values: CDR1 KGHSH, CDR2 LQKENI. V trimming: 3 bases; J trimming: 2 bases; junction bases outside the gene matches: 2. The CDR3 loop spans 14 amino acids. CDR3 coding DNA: TGTGCCAGCTCACCTAGCGGGGAACAAGAGACCCAGTACTTC. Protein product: CASSPSGEQETQYF.

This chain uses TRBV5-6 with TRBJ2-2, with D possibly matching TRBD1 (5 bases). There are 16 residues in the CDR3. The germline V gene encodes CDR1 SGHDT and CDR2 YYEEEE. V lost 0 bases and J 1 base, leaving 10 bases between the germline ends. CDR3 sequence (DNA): TGTGCCAGCAGCTTGGTCAGGGTCGGGAACACCGGGGAGCTGTTTTTT. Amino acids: CASSLVRVGNTGELFF.

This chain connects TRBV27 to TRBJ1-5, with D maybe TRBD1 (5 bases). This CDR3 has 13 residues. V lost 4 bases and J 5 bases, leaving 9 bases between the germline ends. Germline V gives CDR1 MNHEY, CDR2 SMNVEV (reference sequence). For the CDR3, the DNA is TGTGCCAGCAGTTGGGGCAAGGATCAGCCCCAGCATTTT. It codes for CASSWGKDQPQHF.

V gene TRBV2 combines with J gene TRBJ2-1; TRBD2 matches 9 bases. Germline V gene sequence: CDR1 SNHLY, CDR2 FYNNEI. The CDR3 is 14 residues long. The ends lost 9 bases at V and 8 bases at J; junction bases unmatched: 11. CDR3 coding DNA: TGTGCCAGAAGGGAGTTAGCGGGAGTGCATGAGCAGTTCTTC. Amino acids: CARRELAGVHEQFF.

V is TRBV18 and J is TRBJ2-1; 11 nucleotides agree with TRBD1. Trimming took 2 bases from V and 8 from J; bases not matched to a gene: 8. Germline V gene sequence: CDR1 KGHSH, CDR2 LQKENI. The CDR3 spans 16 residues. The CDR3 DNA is TGTGCCAGCTCACCAGCCCGAAGGACAGGGGGCGATGAGCAGTTCTTC. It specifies CASSPARRTGGDEQFF.

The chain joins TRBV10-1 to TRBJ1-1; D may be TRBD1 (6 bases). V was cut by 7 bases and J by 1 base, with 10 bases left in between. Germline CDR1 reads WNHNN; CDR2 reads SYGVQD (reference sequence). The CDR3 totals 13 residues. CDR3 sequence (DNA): TGCGCCAGCAAGATGACAGGGAACACTGAAGCTTTCTTT. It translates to CASKMTGNTEAFF.

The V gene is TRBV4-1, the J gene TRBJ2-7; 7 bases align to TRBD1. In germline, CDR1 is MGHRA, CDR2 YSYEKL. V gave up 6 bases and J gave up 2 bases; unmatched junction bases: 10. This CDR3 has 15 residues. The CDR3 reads CASSGVGDSTYEQYF. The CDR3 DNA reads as TGCGCCAGCAGTGGAGTAGGGGACAGCACCTACGAGCAGTACTTC.